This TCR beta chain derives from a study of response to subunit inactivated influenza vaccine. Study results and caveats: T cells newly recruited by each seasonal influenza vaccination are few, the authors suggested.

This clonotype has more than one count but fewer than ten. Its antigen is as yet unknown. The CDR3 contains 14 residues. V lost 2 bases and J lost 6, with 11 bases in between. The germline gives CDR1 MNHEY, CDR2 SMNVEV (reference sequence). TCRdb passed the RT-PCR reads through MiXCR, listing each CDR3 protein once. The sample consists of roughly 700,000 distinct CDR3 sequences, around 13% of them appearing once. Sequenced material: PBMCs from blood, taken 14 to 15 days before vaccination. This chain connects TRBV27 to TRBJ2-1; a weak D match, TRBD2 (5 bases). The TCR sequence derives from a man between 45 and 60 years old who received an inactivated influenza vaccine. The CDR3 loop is CASSLTSSSNEQFF. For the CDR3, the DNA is TGTGCCAGCAGTTTAACGTCTAGCTCCAATGAGCAGTTCTTC.